The T cell receptor beta chain described here comes from a study of shared clonotypes between healthy human individuals. Donors had no recently reported acute infections or vaccinations and were HIV-negative. The study drew all its donors from Caucasian adults living in Nashville, Tennessee. Partitioning of CD4+ cells yielded a CD45RA+ naive subset and a CD45RA-negative memory subset. A roughly 200 ng quantity of DNA, 25,000 to 35,000 T cell genomes, went into the sorted-subset replicate PCRs. Libraries were prepared by immunoSEQ multiplex PCR; TCRdb keeps only in-frame clonotypes and omits some of them. Of 2,500,000 or so clones in the sample, more than 90% were seen once. Germline V gene lookup returns CDR1 SQVTM and CDR2 ANQGSEA. Trimming stripped 0 bases from V and 5 bases from J, with 7 bases between. This CDR3 is 12 amino acids long.

The sample comprised naive CD4+ T cells sorted from blood. The subset denotes: CD45RA+ positively selected. This sequence joins TRBV29-1 and TRBJ1-2, with D unclear. This TCR derives from a man aged 18 to 29 in good health. CDR3 in amino acids: CSVEDPIYGYTF. The CDR3 DNA follows: TGCAGCGTTGAAGATCCCATATATGGCTACACCTTC. Drawing the rest from reference TRBV29-1 and TRBJ1-2, the complete variable domain is SAVISQKPSRDICQRGTSLTIQCQVDSQVTMMFWYRQQPGQSLTLIATANQGSEATYESGFVIDKFPISRPNLTFSTLTVSNMSPEDSSIYLCSVEDPIYGYTFGSGTRLTVV.